The 11 T cell receptor beta chains in this list originate from one sample, sequenced in a study of PD-L1 blockade in urothelial cancer. The time point here: peripheral blood 6 weeks after treatment start. Some clones are missing from TCRdb's copy, which holds only in-frame ones; the method was immunoSEQ multiplex PCR. The sample includes more than 40,000 clones, about four fifths of them seen just once. Sequenced material: PBMCs, taken around atezolizumab (anti-PD-L1) treatment. These receptors were taken from a man aged 60 to 75 with urothelial cancer.

V and J are TRBV11-2 and TRBJ2-1, with 9 positions matching TRBD1. Germline CDR1 and CDR2: SGHAT and FQNNGV. The ends lost 4 bases at V and 7 bases at J; junction bases unmatched: 11. This CDR3 has 16 amino acids. The CDR3 protein is CASSSSLGTGHNEQFF. CDR3 nucleotide sequence: TGTGCCAGCAGCTCCAGCCTCGGGACAGGGCATAATGAGCAGTTCTTC.

The rearrangement uses TRBV6-6 and TRBJ1-5; weak D call: TRBD1 (6 bases). V was pared by 6 bases and J by 5 bases, with 20 bases between. This CDR3 is 16 amino acids long. Germline V CDR1 and CDR2: MNHNY, SVGAGI (reference sequence). CDR3: CASRASGVASDQPQHF. Here the CDR3 DNA reads TGTGCCAGCAGGGCCTCAGGGGTCGCGTCTGATCAGCCCCAGCATTTT.

The chain carries TRBV28 and TRBJ2-3; 7 nucleotides match TRBD2. Per the germline V gene, CDR1 is MDHEN and CDR2 is SYDVKM. The J segment lost 0 bases and the V segment lost 6 bases, leaving 18 bases of the junction unmatched. This CDR3 spans 19 amino acids. CDR3 coding DNA: TGTGCCAGCAGCCGAAGTATTCTTGGGTCTAGCGGCAGCACAGATACGCAGTATTTT. Translation gives CASSRSILGSSGSTDTQYF.

V gene TRBV29-1 combines with J gene TRBJ2-7, with 7 positions matching TRBD1. V lost 6 bases, J lost 7 bases, and 6 bases stayed unmatched. CDR3 length: 11 residues. Germline CDR1 SQVTM, CDR2 ANQGSEA. Here the CDR3 reads CSVGDRGEQYF. In nucleotides, the CDR3 is TGCAGCGTGGGGGACAGAGGTGAGCAGTACTTC.

The gene calls are TRBV28 and TRBJ1-2; 9 bases map to TRBD1. In germline, CDR1 is MDHEN, CDR2 SYDVKM. The J segment lost 7 bases and the V segment lost 5 bases, leaving 14 bases of the junction unmatched. This CDR3 region has 16 residues. CDR3 loop: CASSPAGQGRLGGYTF. DNA for the CDR3: TGTGCCAGCAGTCCGGCTGGACAGGGGCGTCTAGGTGGCTACACCTTC.

The chain links TRBV7-9 to TRBJ1-5, with a weak D call TRBD1 (6 bases). The germline CDR1 and CDR2 sequences are SEHNR and FQNEAQ (reference sequence). The CDR3 runs to 15 residues. Trimming took 3 bases from V and 6 from J, leaving 15 bases between them. CDR3 bases: TGTGCCAGCAGCTTCTCTGGGCAGGGGTCTCAGCCCCAGCATTTT. Amino acids: CASSFSGQGSQPQHF.

The chain couples TRBV11-1 to TRBJ2-2, with D perhaps matching TRBD1 (5 bases). Trimming removed 1 base from V and 6 bases from J, with 9 bases in between. The CDR3 length is 14 residues. Germline CDR1 is SGHAT and CDR2 is FQDESV (reference sequence). The CDR3 DNA reads as TGTGCCAGCAGCTTAGAAAGCAGGGCCGGGGAGCTGTTTTTT. Residues: CASSLESRAGELFF.

This rearrangement joins TRBV5-1 to TRBJ1-2, with D maybe TRBD1 (5 bases). The CDR3 contains 16 residues. Per germline, CDR1 SGHRS and CDR2 YFSETQ. Trimming took off 0 bases at V and 4 bases at J, with 16 bases between the two ends. DNA of the CDR3: TGCGCCAGCAGCTTGGAATTAGGAGTAGGGGCCTATGGCTACACCTTC. This sequence encodes CASSLELGVGAYGYTF.

As for this clone: In the same sample, other DNA sequences code for this CDR3. The V and J genes are TRBV5-1 and TRBJ1-4; D perhaps matches TRBD1 (6 bases). Trimming cost V 0 bases and J 8 bases, with 14 bases left between them. This CDR3 comprises 15 residues. Germline assignment: CDR1 SGHRS and CDR2 YFSETQ. The CDR3 is CASSLEQGLGEKLFF. The CDR3 nucleotides are TGCGCCAGCAGCTTGGAACAGGGCTTAGGGGAAAAACTGTTTTTT.

The V gene is TRBV5-5, the J gene TRBJ1-6, with D uncertain. CDR1 and CDR2 (germline): SGHKS, YYEKEE (reference sequence). Trimming shortened V by 0 bases and J by 5 bases, and 6 bases separated the two germline ends. The CDR3 is 14 residues long. CDR3 in DNA: TGTGCCAGCAGCTTGGTGGCAGATAATTCACCCCTCCACTTT. Translated, it gives CASSLVADNSPLHF.

The CDR3 reads CARSRTGCYDTEAFF. The DNA for the CDR3 is TGTGCTAGATCCAGGACAGGGTGTTATGACACTGAAGCTTTCTTT. This chain links TRBV12-5 with TRBJ1-1; 8 bases align to TRBD1. V dropped 9 bases and J dropped 3; count of bases not matched to a gene: 12. Germline V CDR1 and CDR2: LGHNT, FRNRAP. The length of the CDR3 is 15 residues.